The clone carrying this T cell receptor (beta chain) was seen many times. Its matching antigen is unknown. Relative to the germline gene, one junction end is altered; a read error may explain this. The data stem from a study of T cells after yellow fever vaccination. Points from the study as a whole: Post-booster samples contained most primary-vaccination clones (approximately 96% CD4, about 90% CD8). Researchers noted that a small share of clonotypes showed up in both CD4 and CD8 compartments. High-abundance clonotypes from the bulk population could contaminate FACS-sorted repertoires.

The germline V gene encodes CDR1 MNHEY and CDR2 SMNVEV (reference sequence). The CDR3 length is 13 residues. Template switching with 5'RACE generated the TCR cDNA and added a universal primer site and UMIs. MiXCR, applied by TCRdb to the 5' RACE reads, yields one record per CDR3 protein. The sample carries roughly 110,000 distinct CDR3 sequences, 8.4% recorded once. The material sequenced was CD8+ T cells sorted from PBMCs, taken 45 days after the yellow fever booster vaccination. V gene TRBV27 combines with J gene TRBJ1-3; D is possibly TRBD1 (5 bases). The TCR was taken from a man aged 25-45 years who received the YFV17D yellow fever vaccine. The CDR3 DNA sequence: TGTGCCAGCAGTCTCACCCCAGGGTCAAAAAAGGATTTT. Protein sequence: CASSLTPGSKKDF.